Listed below are T cell receptor beta chains from one sample, sequenced in a study of cytomegalovirus exposure and HLA in healthy donors. The repertoire was sequenced with immunoSEQ multiplex PCR; TCRdb's copy has only in-frame clones and lacks some. The sample holds roughly 150,000 clones; about 72% are singletons and the top ten take about 1.3%. Material for sequencing was PBMCs. The receptors stem from a male donor in good health and CMV-seronegative. The CDR3 runs from the conserved cysteine through the conserved F or W. Each record gives: D gene, J gene, V gene, clone size, CDR3 protein, CDR3 DNA. A D gene is named only where the DNA matches it firmly. Only part of the rows carry a size: once, few, many, or a class if the clone is expanded.

D gene: .; J gene: TRBJ1-2; V gene: TRBV7-8; clone size: .; CDR3 protein: CASRPQGEYNGYTF; CDR3 DNA: TGTGCCAGCAGACCACAGGGAGAATACAATGGCTACACCTTC
D gene: TRBD1; J gene: TRBJ1-2; V gene: TRBV28; clone size: .; CDR3 protein: CASSLNRGINYGYTF; CDR3 DNA: TGTGCCAGCAGTTTAAACAGGGGGATTAACTATGGCTACACCTTC
D gene: TRBD2; J gene: TRBJ2-7; V gene: TRBV28; clone size: few; CDR3 protein: CASSIAGVTYEQYF; CDR3 DNA: TGTGCCAGCAGTATAGCGGGAGTGACCTACGAGCAGTACTTC
D gene: .; J gene: TRBJ2-5; V gene: TRBV7-3; clone size: .; CDR3 protein: CASSLTHSGGTQYF; CDR3 DNA: TGTGCCAGCAGCTTAACCCATTCTGGAGGGACCCAGTACTTC
D gene: .; J gene: TRBJ1-3; V gene: TRBV5-5; clone size: .; CDR3 protein: CASSLESARSNTIYF; CDR3 DNA: TGTGCCAGCAGCTTGGAGTCCGCGAGAAGCAACACCATATATTTT
D gene: .; J gene: TRBJ1-1; V gene: TRBV4-2; clone size: .; CDR3 protein: CASSQPGTSNTEAFF; CDR3 DNA: TGTGCCAGCAGCCAACCCGGGACTTCGAACACTGAAGCTTTCTTT
D gene: TRBD1; J gene: TRBJ2-6; V gene: TRBV27; clone size: few; CDR3 protein: CASSRTGTGLAGANVLTF; CDR3 DNA: TGTGCCAGCAGTCGCACCGGGACAGGGTTAGCTGGGGCCAACGTCCTGACTTTC
D gene: .; J gene: TRBJ1-2; V gene: TRBV28; clone size: .; CDR3 protein: CASRTGNYGYTF; CDR3 DNA: TGTGCCAGCCGCACAGGGAACTATGGCTACACCTTC
D gene: .; J gene: TRBJ1-4; V gene: TRBV27; clone size: .; CDR3 protein: CASSGGATNEKLFF; CDR3 DNA: TGTGCCAGCAGCGGGGGGGCAACTAATGAAAAACTGTTTTTT
D gene: .; J gene: TRBJ2-2; V gene: TRBV4-3; clone size: .; CDR3 protein: CASSQYSQGKTGELFF; CDR3 DNA: TGCGCCAGCAGCCAGTATTCTCAGGGTAAAACCGGGGAGCTGTTTTTT
D gene: .; J gene: TRBJ1-5; V gene: TRBV30; clone size: .; CDR3 protein: CAWSAPGTNNQPQHF; CDR3 DNA: TGTGCCTGGAGTGCACCCGGGACAAATAATCAGCCCCAGCATTTT
D gene: .; J gene: TRBJ1-1; V gene: TRBV5-4; clone size: .; CDR3 protein: CASSSDITLNTEAFF; CDR3 DNA: TGTGCCAGCAGCTCGGACATAACATTGAACACTGAAGCTTTCTTT
D gene: .; J gene: TRBJ2-1; V gene: TRBV15; clone size: .; CDR3 protein: CATSPIVDEQFF; CDR3 DNA: TGTGCCACCAGCCCCATAGTTGATGAGCAGTTCTTC
D gene: TRBD1; J gene: TRBJ2-1; V gene: TRBV2; clone size: .; CDR3 protein: CASSTGAYNEQFF; CDR3 DNA: TGTGCCAGCAGTACAGGGGCCTACAATGAGCAGTTCTTC